The rows below give T cell receptor beta chains drawn from one sample of a study of PD-L1 blockade in urothelial cancer. Method: immunoSEQ multiplex PCR; TCRdb's copy keeps in-frame clones and lacks some. The table lists 25,000 to 35,000 clones, approximately 87% of them singletons. This material consisted of PBMCs, taken around atezolizumab (anti-PD-L1) treatment. The origin of the receptors is a man aged 45-65 years with urothelial cancer. Both conserved end residues are part of each CDR3. The D gene is left open where the match is weak. The size entry is marked missing in some rows and otherwise reads once, few, many or a size class.

TRBV5-1	TRBJ2-7	NA	NA	TGCGCCAGCAGCTTGGCCCCGTCCTCCTACGAGCAGTACTTC	CASSLAPSSYEQYF
TRBV7-2	TRBJ2-1	NA	TRBD2	TGTGCCAGCAGTCCCCAAGCGGGAGGGTGGTCATACAATGAGCAGTTCTTC	CASSPQAGGWSYNEQFF
TRBV28	TRBJ2-1	NA	TRBD1	TGTGCCAGCAGCCTCCAGGGGGTTCCGGGCAATGAGCAGTTCTTC	CASSLQGVPGNEQFF
TRBV27	TRBJ1-1	NA	TRBD1	TGTGCCAGCAGTTTCCTCCAGACAGGGATGAACACTGAAGCTTTCTTT	CASSFLQTGMNTEAFF
TRBV19	TRBJ2-3	once	NA	TGTGCCAGTAGCCACACCGGCACAGATACGCAGTATTTT	CASSHTGTDTQYF
TRBV6-5	TRBJ1-2	NA	NA	TGTGCCAGCAGTTCTAGGGCTAGCGGCTACACCTTC	CASSSRASGYTF
TRBV6-1	TRBJ2-3	NA	TRBD1	TGTGCCAGCAGTGAGGTACAGGGGATGGATAGAGATACGCAGTATTTT	CASSEVQGMDRDTQYF
TRBV2	TRBJ1-2	NA	TRBD1	TGTGCCAGCAGGTCCGGGACAGGGATTTCGTACGGCTACACCTTC	CASRSGTGISYGYTF
TRBV6-5	TRBJ1-2	NA	TRBD1	TGTGCCAGCAGCCCGCCGTTAGGGGGCTACTATGGCTACACCTTC	CASSPPLGGYYGYTF
TRBV7-2	TRBJ2-2	NA	TRBD1	TGTGCCAGCAGCTCGCGACAGGGGACCGGGGAGCTGTTTTTT	CASSSRQGTGELFF
TRBV28	TRBJ2-3	NA	NA	TGTGCCAGCAGCCAATTCCGGACAGAGAGCACAGATACGCAGTATTTT	CASSQFRTESTDTQYF
TRBV6-1	TRBJ2-1	NA	TRBD1	TGTGCCAGCAAATTAGTCAGGGGGCTCAATGAGCAGTTCTTC	CASKLVRGLNEQFF
TRBV9	TRBJ2-1	NA	TRBD2	TGTGCCAGCACCACTTTTTGGGGGGGCAATGAGCAGTTCTTC	CASTTFWGGNEQFF
TRBV7-2	TRBJ2-2	NA	TRBD2	TGTGCCAGCAGCATCCCCCGAGTAGCGGGAGATACCGGGGAGCTGTTTTTT	CASSIPRVAGDTGELFF
TRBV11-2	TRBJ1-1	NA	NA	TGTGCCAGCAGCTCCCCTTTTGGACAGAATAGAGGTGAAGCTTTCTTT	CASSSPFGQNRGEAFF
TRBV30	TRBJ1-2	NA	NA	TGTGCCTGGAGCCCTATCCCGACAGGAAGCGGCTACACCTTC	CAWSPIPTGSGYTF
TRBV27	TRBJ2-2	NA	NA	TGTGCCAGCAAAGCGGCGGGGACCGGGGAGCTGTTTTTT	CASKAAGTGELFF
TRBV19	TRBJ1-3	few	NA	TGTGCCAGTAGTTTCGGACATCTGAGCTCTGGAAACACCATATATTTT	CASSFGHLSSGNTIYF
TRBV10-3	TRBJ1-5	NA	NA	TGTGCCATCAGTGGGGGAGGGAGCAATCAGCCCCAGCATTTT	CAISGGGSNQPQHF
TRBV7-3	TRBJ2-1	NA	TRBD2	TGTGCCAGCAGCTTAGTGCGGACTAGCGGGTACAATGAGCAGTTCTTC	CASSLVRTSGYNEQFF
TRBV18	TRBJ2-7	NA	TRBD2	TGTGCCAGCTCAGAGCGGACTAGCGGGGTAATCTACGAGCAGTACTTC	CASSERTSGVIYEQYF
TRBV7-9	TRBJ2-5	NA	TRBD1	TGTGCCAGCAGTACGGGACAGGGTTGGCAAGAGACCCAGTACTTC	CASSTGQGWQETQYF
TRBV6-4	TRBJ2-1	NA	NA	TGTGCCAGCAAGGCCAGGGGTTTCGACAATGAGCAGTTCTTC	CASKARGFDNEQFF
TRBV5-1	TRBJ2-7	NA	NA	TGCGCCAGCAGTTCCGGACTCCCGGTCCCTTCCGAGCAGTACTTC	CASSSGLPVPSEQYF
TRBV7-9	TRBJ2-5	NA	NA	TGTGCCAGCAGCAGAATAGCTTTCCCGCCGGAAGAGACCCAGTACTTC	CASSRIAFPPEETQYF
TRBV4-1	TRBJ2-3	NA	NA	TGCGCCAGCAGCCAAGACGCGGCGGGGGCCTACCGAGATACGCAGTATTTT	CASSQDAAGAYRDTQYF
TRBV9	TRBJ2-5	once	TRBD2	TGTGCCAGCAGCGTTAGGCCCCTGAGCGGGGGGGGCCAAGAGACCCAGTACTTC	CASSVRPLSGGGQETQYF
TRBV27	TRBJ1-1	NA	TRBD1	TGTGCCAGCAGTGATATACAGGGGAATACTGAAGCTTTCTTT	CASSDIQGNTEAFF
TRBV5-1	TRBJ2-3	once	NA	TGCGCCAGCAGCCTCGGAGGGCTTAGCACAGATACGCAGTATTTT	CASSLGGLSTDTQYF
TRBV7-2	TRBJ2-5	NA	TRBD2	TGTGCCAGCAGCCTAAGTCGACTAGCGGGAGGCGAGACCCAGTACTTC	CASSLSRLAGGETQYF
TRBV11-2	TRBJ1-1	NA	TRBD1	TGTGCCAGCAGCTTAACCGGGACAGGGTCGGAAGCTTTCTTT	CASSLTGTGSEAFF
TRBV19	TRBJ1-5	NA	TRBD1	TGTGCCAGTATTACAGGGGCCGACAGGAGCAATCAGCCCCAGCATTTT	CASITGADRSNQPQHF
TRBV30	TRBJ2-2	few	NA	TGTGCCTGGAGTAATGGGCCCTACACCGGGGAGCTGTTTTTT	CAWSNGPYTGELFF
TRBV4-3	TRBJ2-7	once	NA	TGCGCCAGCAGCCAATCGCGGCAGGGTTCGGGCGAGCAGTACTTC	CASSQSRQGSGEQYF
TRBV7-2	TRBJ2-5	NA	TRBD1	TGTGCCAGCAGCTCACAGAATGACAGGGTGGAGACCCAGTACTTC	CASSSQNDRVETQYF
TRBV30	TRBJ2-5	NA	NA	TGTGCCTGGAGATGGGGGCCCGGGGAGACCCAGTACTTC	CAWRWGPGETQYF
TRBV5-1	TRBJ2-2	NA	TRBD2	TGCGCCAGCAGCTACACTAGCGGGGGGAACACCGGGGAGCTGTTTTTT	CASSYTSGGNTGELFF
TRBV27	TRBJ1-2	NA	TRBD1	TGTGCCAGCAGAGGGACAGAATCTAACTATGGCTACACCTTC	CASRGTESNYGYTF
TRBV7-2	TRBJ2-1	once	NA	TGTGCCAGCAGCTTAACAGGGTTAAGCTCCTACAATGAGCAGTTCTTC	CASSLTGLSSYNEQFF
TRBV19	TRBJ2-2	NA	NA	TGTGCCAGTAGTATCGGCGGGACCAACACCGGGGAGCTGTTTTTT	CASSIGGTNTGELFF
TRBV5-1	TRBJ1-1	NA	TRBD1	TGCGCCAGCAGCTCCCATATACGACAGGGCGAGGGGAACACTGAAGCTTTCTTT	CASSSHIRQGEGNTEAFF
TRBV1	TRBJ2-1	NA	NA	TGCACCAGCAGCCAAGATTCGGAGGGGTCCTACAATGAGCAGTTCTTC	CTSSQDSEGSYNEQFF
TRBV6-4	TRBJ2-3	NA	TRBD2	TGTGCCAGCAGTGACGGGACTAGCAGCACAGATACGCAGTATTTT	CASSDGTSSTDTQYF
TRBV19	TRBJ2-2	NA	NA	TGTGCCAGTAGTATAGACGGTTACACCGGGGAGCTGTTTTTT	CASSIDGYTGELFF
TRBV28	TRBJ2-7	NA	TRBD2	TGTGCCAGCAGCCCGGGACTAGCGGGAGCCTACGAGCAGTACTTC	CASSPGLAGAYEQYF
TRBV14	TRBJ2-1	few	NA	TGTGCCAGCAGCCCCGTGTACAATGAGCAGTTCTTC	CASSPVYNEQFF
TRBV25-1	TRBJ2-2	NA	NA	TGTGCCAGCAGTGGGCAGGGAAACACCGGGGAGCTGTTTTTT	CASSGQGNTGELFF
TRBV27	TRBJ1-5	once	NA	TGTGCCAGCAGTTTATGGGGGCCGGGGTATGGCAATCAGCCCCAGCATTTT	CASSLWGPGYGNQPQHF
TRBV19	TRBJ1-4	once	NA	TGTGCCAGTAGTTGGACTGACGCAACTAATGAAAAACTGTTTTTT	CASSWTDATNEKLFF
TRBV6-1	TRBJ2-7	NA	TRBD1	TGTGCCAGCAGAGTGGACAGGGGGTCACCCTACGAGCAGTACTTC	CASRVDRGSPYEQYF
TRBV5-1	TRBJ2-5	NA	NA	TGCGCCAGCAGCTTGCCCCGAGGACAGATGTACCAAGAGACCCAGTACTTC	CASSLPRGQMYQETQYF
TRBV18	TRBJ2-4	NA	TRBD1	TGTGCCAGCTCACCACTCCCGCAGGGGGCTGACATTCAGTACTTC	CASSPLPQGADIQYF
TRBV9	TRBJ2-2	NA	TRBD2	TGTGCCAGCAGTACCGGGACTACCCGCACCGGGGAGCTGTTTTTT	CASSTGTTRTGELFF
TRBV5-1	TRBJ1-5	NA	TRBD1	TGCGCCAGCACACCGACAGGGGGCGGCAATCAGCCCCAGCATTTT	CASTPTGGGNQPQHF
TRBV7-9	TRBJ1-2	NA	NA	TGTGCCAGCAGCATTACACAAACCCCTGTTTACACCTTC	CASSITQTPVYTF
TRBV5-6	TRBJ2-7	NA	NA	TGTGCCAGCAGCCCTGCGAAACCAAACTCCTACGAGCAGTACTTC	CASSPAKPNSYEQYF
TRBV4-2	TRBJ2-7	once	NA	TGTGCCAGCAGCCAAGATCCTTCCGGGACAAGAGACTACGAGCAGTACTTC	CASSQDPSGTRDYEQYF
TRBV7-9	TRBJ2-1	NA	NA	TGTGCCAGCAGGATACAGGGAAACTACAATGAGCAGTTCTTC	CASRIQGNYNEQFF
TRBV21-1	TRBJ1-2	NA	NA	TGTGCCAGCAGCAAAGTCGGAGGGAACTATGGCTACACCTTC	CASSKVGGNYGYTF